This T cell receptor (beta chain) was obtained from a study of technical replicates of blood from a few donors. Profiling relied on immunoSEQ multiplex PCR, and the TCRdb table lists in-frame clones only, not all of them. The sample includes about 54,000 clones, roughly 92% of them seen just once. Germline-derived CDR1 and CDR2 are SGHRS and YFSETQ. Losses at the gene ends were 0 bases for V and 2 bases for J; bases not matched to a gene: 2. The length of the CDR3 is 15 residues. This TCR came from a human donor in good health. The genes are TRBV5-1 and TRBJ2-1, with 7 bases identical to TRBD2. Material: T cells isolated from PBMCs. The CDR3 is CASSLVSGTYNEQFF. The CDR3 DNA reads TGCGCCAGCAGCTTGGTGAGCGGGACCTACAATGAGCAGTTCTTC. Full variable domain (missing parts from reference TRBV5-1 and TRBJ2-1): KAGVTQTPRYLIKTRGQQVTLSCSPISGHRSVSWYQQTPGQGLQFLFEYFSETQRNKGNFPGRFSGRQFSNSRSEMNVSTLELGDSALYLCASSLVSGTYNEQFFGPGTRLTVL.